These 27 T cell receptor beta chains originate from one sample sequenced in a study of blood T cells in healthy people across ages. Together with a sample-barcoded 5' primer, a J-beta primer mix was included in a second PCR lasting about 7 to 11 cycles. TCRdb re-analysed the 5' RACE reads in MiXCR, keeping a single row per CDR3 protein. This sample has 1.8 million or so distinct CDR3 sequences, with 39% found just once. The sample was blood. The receptors come from a human donor in good health.

This clonotype was seen at least ten times. The V and J genes are TRBV12-3 or TRBV12-4 and TRBJ2-7, with 7 nucleotides matching TRBD1. The CDR3 consists of 15 residues. Trimming cost V 6 bases and J 0 bases; bases outside gene matches: 8. The CDR3 is CASRHTGASSYEQYF. The DNA for the CDR3 is TGTGCCAGCAGGCACACAGGGGCGAGCTCCTACGAGCAGTACTTC.

In regard to this clonotype: The junction differs from germline at one of its ends, possibly a read error. J is TRBJ1-5 and V is TRBV2, with TRBD1 matching over 11 bases. Germline V gene sequence: CDR1 SNHLY, CDR2 FYNNEI. This CDR3 is built from 17 residues. The CDR3 loop reads CANSEITGQGASQPQHF. CDR3 sequence (DNA): TGTGCCAACAGTGAGATAACCGGACAGGGGGCAAGTCAGCCCCAGCATTTT.

This sequence joins TRBV4-3 and TRBJ1-3; possible D gene TRBD1, 5 bases. The CDR3 contains 15 residues. Deletions cut 1 base from V and 4 bases from J, with 11 bases between. Germline CDR1 reads LGHNA; CDR2 reads YSLEER. The CDR3 region is CASSQVPQGGNTIYF. For the CDR3, the DNA is TGCGCCAGCAGCCAAGTGCCCCAGGGCGGAAACACCATATATTTT.

This clonotype was detected a few times. The chain employs TRBV7-6 and TRBJ2-3, with 7 bases that match TRBD1. With 4 bases clipped from V and 2 bases from J, the junction kept 3 bases outside the gene matches. Germline values: CDR1 SGHVS, CDR2 FNYEAQ. The CDR3 loop spans 14 amino acids. CDR3 nucleotide sequence: TGTGCCAGCAGCTCCACAGGGGACACAGATACGCAGTATTTT. It codes for CASSSTGDTDTQYF.

This sequence joins TRBV20-1 and TRBJ1-2, with 10 nucleotides matching TRBD1. The trim removed 0 bases at V and 6 bases at J, leaving 7 bases unmatched. Germline lookup yields CDR1 DFQATT and CDR2 SNEGSKA (reference sequence). The CDR3 is 15 residues long. Here the CDR3 DNA reads TGCAGTGCTAGAGATCGGGGACAGGGGTACCATGGCTACACCTTC. Encoded protein: CSARDRGQGYHGYTF.

The J gene is TRBJ1-5, the V gene TRBV27, with a possible D match to TRBD1 (6 bases). V dropped 2 bases and J dropped 6 bases, with 11 bases sitting between them. CDR1 is MNHEY, CDR2 SMNVEV, per germline (reference sequence). The CDR3 has 14 amino acids. DNA of the CDR3: TGTGCCAGCAGTTTAAGGGGGGCCGTTCAGCCCCAGCATTTT. Residues: CASSLRGAVQPQHF.

V is TRBV12-5 and J is TRBJ2-1; 15 nucleotides agree with TRBD2. This CDR3 spans 16 amino acids. From germline, CDR1 is LGHNT and CDR2 FRNRAP. Trimming at V came to 5 bases and at J to 5 bases, leaving 4 bases not matched to a gene. CDR3 loop: CASGPGLAGGHNEQFF. The DNA of the CDR3 is TGTGCTAGTGGTCCCGGACTAGCGGGGGGGCACAATGAGCAGTTCTTC.

The rearrangement links TRBV29-1 to TRBJ1-1; TRBD1 is a possible D gene (5 bases). Per germline, CDR1 SQVTM and CDR2 ANQGSEA. This CDR3 region has 15 residues. V lost 4 bases, J lost 5 bases, and 20 bases lay in between. The CDR3 DNA is TGCAGCGTTGGCCTTTTGCTGGGGCGGTGGACTGAAGCTTTCTTT. Encoded protein: CSVGLLLGRWTEAFF.

The chain has TRBV20-1 and TRBJ2-1, with TRBD2 matching over 15 bases. The germline V gene has CDR1 DFQATT and CDR2 SNEGSKA (reference sequence). CDR3 size: 15 residues. V dropped 5 bases and J dropped 5; count of bases not matched to a gene: 4. CDR3 in DNA: TGCAGTGCTTGGACTAGCGGGGGGGTGGACAATGAGCAGTTCTTC. It translates to CSAWTSGGVDNEQFF.

V and J are TRBV9 and TRBJ2-3; D call uncertain. The CDR3 length is 15 residues. CDR1 is SGDLS and CDR2 is YYNGEE in the germline V gene. Trimming cost V 4 bases and J 1 base, with 13 bases left between them. In nucleotides, the CDR3 is TGTGCCAGCAGCCTCTCAATCCGAGGCACAGATACGCAGTATTTT. Protein: CASSLSIRGTDTQYF.

This chain uses TRBV5-1 with TRBJ2-3; D may be TRBD2 (7 bases). The V gene lost 5 bases and the J gene lost 8 bases, with 21 bases spanning the gap. CDR1 and CDR2 from the germline V gene are SGHRS and YFSETQ. The CDR3 has 15 residues. The CDR3 DNA follows: TGCGCCAGCAGGGTCTTTGGGGGGGCCGAAGGTACGCAGTATTTT. Encoded protein: CASRVFGGAEGTQYF.

To note about this clonotype: One junction end disagrees with the germline gene, perhaps due to a read error. The gene calls are TRBV9 and TRBJ2-1, with D possibly called TRBD1 or TRBD2 (5 bases each). The CDR3 has 15 amino acids. The germline CDR1 and CDR2 sequences are SGDLS and YYNGEE. CDR3 region: CASSAAGTGYNAQFF. In DNA, the CDR3 is TGTGCCAGCAGCGCGGCCGGGACGGGCTACAATGCGCAGTTCTTC.

J is TRBJ1-4 and V is TRBV7-2; 9 nucleotides agree with TRBD1. The CDR3 contains 15 residues. Germline CDR1 is SGHTA and CDR2 is FQGNSA. V shed 2 bases and J 6 bases; nucleotides not matched to a gene: 4. CDR3 coding DNA: TGTGCCAGCAGCTTAAATACAGGGGGCGATGAAAAACTGTTTTTT. This sequence encodes CASSLNTGGDEKLFF.

In the case of this clonotype: A read error may account for a junction end that differs from germline. The V gene is TRBV7-8, the J gene TRBJ2-1; D possibly uses TRBD1 or TRBD2 (6 bases each). Germline V gene data show CDR1 as SGHVS and CDR2 as FQNEAQ. There are 16 residues in the CDR3. The CDR3 loop is CASSLLVGGSYNDQFF. The DNA of the CDR3 is TGTGCCAGCAGCTTATTGGTGGGGGGCTCCTACAATGATCAGTTCTTC.

A few counts support this clonotype. The genes are TRBV4-1 and TRBJ1-4, with 8 bases lining up with TRBD1. With 0 bases clipped from V and 5 bases from J, the junction kept 2 bases outside the gene matches. Germline V gene lookup returns CDR1 MGHRA and CDR2 YSYEKL. CDR3 size: 15 residues. The CDR3 DNA reads TGCGCCAGCAGCCAAGATCAGGGGGCGAATGAAAAACTGTTTTTT. It yields the protein CASSQDQGANEKLFF.

The genes are TRBV27 and TRBJ2-7; D is uncertain. Germline V gene lookup returns CDR1 MNHEY and CDR2 SMNVEV (reference sequence). The length of the CDR3 is 15 residues. Trimming left V 6 bases short and J 2 bases short, with 17 bases between. CDR3 region: CASSVQLDGTYEQYF. DNA of the CDR3: TGTGCCAGCAGCGTTCAACTGGACGGTACCTACGAGCAGTACTTC.

This clonotype was detected only a few times. The gene calls are TRBV20-1 and TRBJ2-7, with D uncertain. The ends were cut back, 1 base at V and 3 bases at J, with 7 bases in the middle. The germline CDR1 and CDR2 sequences are DFQATT and SNEGSKA (reference sequence). This CDR3 spans 12 amino acids. The CDR3 reads CSARGRNYEQYF. The CDR3 DNA follows: TGCAGTGCTAGAGGGCGGAACTACGAGCAGTACTTC.

This clonotype turned up a few times. The chain employs TRBV7-2 and TRBJ1-2; D remains unclear. Germline CDR1 reads SGHTA; CDR2 reads FQGNSA. Trimming cost V 5 bases and J 9 bases, with 22 bases left between them. The CDR3 runs to 15 residues. CDR3 DNA sequence: TGTGCCAGCAGCCGTATAGGGAACCCTGCAACCAGCTACACCTTC. This gives the protein CASSRIGNPATSYTF.

V gene TRBV6-5 combines with J gene TRBJ1-2; D ambiguous. The length of the CDR3 is 14 residues. V lost 3 bases and J lost 5, with 13 bases in between. The germline V gene encodes CDR1 MNHEY and CDR2 SVGAGI. As DNA, the CDR3 is TGTGCCAGCAGTTATCATCTAGGAGGGTATGGCTACACCTTC. This sequence encodes CASSYHLGGYGYTF.

The gene calls are TRBV20-1 and TRBJ2-1; no clear D. Germline V CDR1 and CDR2: DFQATT, SNEGSKA (reference sequence). Deletions cut 3 bases from V and 3 bases from J, with 9 bases between. The CDR3 totals 13 residues. CDR3 protein: CSASEVIYNEQFF. CDR3 nucleotides: TGCAGTGCTAGCGAGGTCATCTACAATGAGCAGTTCTTC.

In this sample, this clonotype turned up a few times. The gene calls are TRBV20-1 and TRBJ2-5; a possible D gene is TRBD1 (6 bases). From germline, CDR1 is DFQATT and CDR2 SNEGSKA (reference sequence). The CDR3 contains 12 residues. Trimming cost V 6 bases and J 3 bases, with 11 bases left between them. Here the CDR3 reads CSAGGAEETQYF. The CDR3 region has the DNA TGCAGTGCAGGGGGAGCGGAAGAGACCCAGTACTTC.

The chain links TRBV24-1 to TRBJ2-5, with TRBD2 matching 12 bases. This CDR3 spans 16 amino acids. V lost 4 bases to trimming and J lost 10 bases; unmatched junction nucleotides: 12. The germline gives CDR1 KGHDR, CDR2 SFDVKD. DNA for the CDR3: TGTGCCACCAGTGACACCGGGACTAGCGGGCCCCTGGGCCAGTACTTC. Protein: CATSDTGTSGPLGQYF.

V usage is TRBV4-3 and J usage is TRBJ1-6, with D tentatively TRBD1 (5 bases). The CDR3 spans 17 residues. Per the germline V gene, CDR1 is LGHNA and CDR2 is YSLEER. Deletions cut 1 base from V and 8 bases from J, with 18 bases between. The DNA of the CDR3 is TGCGCCAGCAGCCAAGTCTTAAGTGGGGGAATCGATTCACCCCTCCACTTT. Translating it yields CASSQVLSGGIDSPLHF.

The chain joins TRBV7-9 to TRBJ2-1, with 11 bases that match TRBD2. Trimming cost V 5 bases and J 7 bases; bases outside gene matches: 7. The CDR3 spans 15 residues. The V gene's germline CDR1 is SEHNR and CDR2 FQNEAQ (reference sequence). The CDR3 sequence: CASSKLAGDGNEQFF. The CDR3 coding sequence is TGTGCCAGCAGCAAACTAGCGGGGGACGGGAATGAGCAGTTCTTC.

This rearrangement joins TRBV29-1 to TRBJ2-5; tentative D call: TRBD1 (5 bases). This CDR3 is 13 amino acids long. Germline lookup yields CDR1 SQVTM and CDR2 ANQGSEA. Trimming stripped 5 bases from V and 1 base from J, with 11 bases between. The CDR3 sequence is CSVPGHGQETQYF. The CDR3 DNA reads as TGCAGCGTTCCCGGACATGGCCAAGAGACCCAGTACTTC.

The chain recombines TRBV12-3 or TRBV12-4 with TRBJ2-3; TRBD1 is a possible D gene (6 bases). The V and J ends lost 3 bases and 3 bases respectively, with 16 bases between them. This CDR3 has 16 residues. CDR3 DNA sequence: TGTGCCAGCAGTTTCACAGGGTGGTCAAGGACAGATACGCAGTATTTT. Protein product: CASSFTGWSRTDTQYF.

This clonotype was counted between two and nine times. The V gene is TRBV10-3, the J gene TRBJ2-1; no definite D call. V was pared by 9 bases and J by 10 bases, with 16 bases between. Germline V gene data show CDR1 as ENHRY and CDR2 as SYGVKD. CDR3 length equals 12 residues. The CDR3 region is CAISQSSYEQFF. In DNA form, the CDR3 reads TGTGCCATTTCACAGAGCTCCTACGAGCAGTTCTTC.